This record covers a single T cell receptor (beta chain). The target of this receptor is not known. Nothing much larger sits one base from this clone, and base qualities are not available. At the junction V is shortened by 0 bases and J by 5 bases; bases outside the gene matches: 7. As encoded in the germline V gene, CDR1 is SGHRS while CDR2 is YFSETQ. Taken from cysteine to phenylalanine, the CDR3 has 15 residues. Only the CDR3 DNA stays, 45 bases, in frame from base 1. CD8 naive samples were CD45RO-negative cells positively selected for CCR7, giving a CD45RA+CCR7+ population that excluded TemRA cells. Donors were healthy HIV-negative adults with no recently reported acute infections or vaccinations. Every donor was a Caucasian adult living in Nashville, Tennessee, USA. Blood was obtained by leukapheresis, after which PBMCs were separated by Ficoll-Histopaque density gradient centrifugation and cryopreserved in liquid nitrogen vapor phase. Analytical flow cytometry was used to check the purity and quantity of each magnetically sorted T cell population. Genomic DNA was isolated from every sorted fraction and measured by UV absorbance on a Nanodrop 2000c.

Using the deep immunoSEQ assay, multiplex PCR amplified TCR CDR3 regions from genomic DNA. Extracted genomic DNA from each cell subset was spread evenly across all wells of several immunoSEQ 96-well plates, with each plate serving as a replicate. Each replicate PCR for sorted subsets received about 0.2 ug genomic DNA, equal to about 30,000 T cell genomes. Purified libraries were measured with a Qubit 3.0 fluorometer, size-checked on a Bioanalyzer 2100, and measured again with the KAPA Library Quantification kit. Every immunoSEQ 96-well plate was sequenced on a separate single-read 150-cycle Illumina NextSeq 550 flow cell. Turning to the authors' computational methods: Because the immunoSEQ output included only junctional sequences and no quality scores, the filtering could not be the same as the filtering used for full-length reads. Sequences were annotated with PyIR, a Python wrapper for IgBLAST v1.9, and V/J genes and CDR3 were assigned using IMGT germline references. Reads with weak V/J assignments (E-value above 1e-6), missing CDR3, stop codons, out-of-frame junctions, or ambiguous translated residues were removed. V3J clonotypes were defined by identical inferred V gene, J gene, and CDR3 amino acid sequence. To compute the percentage overlap between repertoires, the number of shared unique clonotypes was divided by the size of the smaller repertoire. Three approaches were used to assess repertoire richness: RTK rarefaction, the Chao1 estimator, and Recon v2.1 estimates of unobserved clonotypes. Generation probabilities for all TCRbeta clonotypes obtained by the gDNA method from a handful of donors were computed using OLGA. Here the immuneACCESS table is served through TCRdb, limited to in-frame sequences with V and J called. Missing clones are a known gap in these copies; in checked studies unresolved V genes cover under half, and the rest lacks a known reason. Clone size and the V and J calls come from that table; the DNA yielded D and trimming. This sample gives about 2.2 million clones in total; approximately 92% of them show up just once. Of the sample, less than 2% falls within the top ten clones.

These data belong to a study of shared clonotypes between healthy human individuals (dated by TCRdb to 2018 to 2020). Context from the whole study: The cohort included three men and a couple of women between 18 and 49 years of age. For each donor, CD4 naive and CD4 memory were each given three plates, CD8 naive was given two plates, and CD8 memory was given one plate. The study deeply sequenced blood TCR repertoires of five healthy adults to estimate repertoire size and the extent of clonotype sharing between individuals. To increase sequencing depth and limit assay-specific biases, different laboratories used diverse techniques to prepare libraries and sequence TCR repertoires. Each donor's leukapheresis produced roughly between roughly 0.85 and 9 billion PBMCs.

Points the paper makes about the study in general: Because the study included a small number of donors, the genetic and exposure-history diversity represented was limited. Sampling was limited to blood, and TCR repertoires in tissue likely differ from TCR repertoires in blood. Estimated clonotype richness was generally larger for naive than for memory subsets. Based on pairwise subsampling, the degree of clonotype sharing among donors was expected to be affected by sequencing depth. When a few donors were compared, the shared fraction of clonotypes was around 5.1% for naive CD4, roughly 3.4% for naive CD8, more than 2% for memory CD4, and under 0.5% for memory CD8. Even with the large sequencing depth, rarefaction of the sorted-subset datasets indicated that sequencing was incomplete. Higher generation probabilities were observed for clonotypes shared by all four sorted-subset donors than for non-shared clonotypes.

This TCR was sampled from a man aged 18 to 30 in good health. Some clones in this sample may be carry-over from other donors' samples. The sample taken for sequencing was naive CD8+ T cells from PBMCs. This specimen's cell subset or site label, per the study, means: CD45RA+CCR7+. The chain links TRBV5-1 with TRBJ1-1, with 7 junctional bases fitting TRBD1. CDR3 loop: CASSLEGATRTEAFF. The nucleotide sequence is given as TGCGCCAGCAGCTTGGAGGGGGCGACGAGGACTGAAGCTTTCTTT.